This TCR beta chain emerged from a study of response to subunit inactivated influenza vaccine. In the case of this clonotype: Its target is unknown.

Whole-study results and caveats: Researchers suggested that each seasonal influenza vaccination recruits few new T cells.

V was pared by 3 bases and J by 8 bases, with 16 bases between. CDR3 length equals 15 residues. CDR1 WSHSY and CDR2 SAAADI come from the germline V gene. MiXCR, applied by TCRdb to the RT-PCR reads, yields one record per CDR3 protein. The data hold roughly 500,000 distinct CDR3 sequences, with 15% to 20% observed a single time. This chain uses TRBV10-2 with TRBJ1-4; perhaps TRBD1 as D (6 bases). The receptor comes from a man between 45 and 75 years old who received an inactivated influenza vaccine. The sample in question was CD4+ T cells sorted from PBMCs, obtained roughly 24 months after vaccination. CDR3: CASSDRPGAQEKLFF. The CDR3 bases are TGCGCCAGCAGTGACCGTCCGGGGGCTCAGGAAAAACTGTTTTTT.